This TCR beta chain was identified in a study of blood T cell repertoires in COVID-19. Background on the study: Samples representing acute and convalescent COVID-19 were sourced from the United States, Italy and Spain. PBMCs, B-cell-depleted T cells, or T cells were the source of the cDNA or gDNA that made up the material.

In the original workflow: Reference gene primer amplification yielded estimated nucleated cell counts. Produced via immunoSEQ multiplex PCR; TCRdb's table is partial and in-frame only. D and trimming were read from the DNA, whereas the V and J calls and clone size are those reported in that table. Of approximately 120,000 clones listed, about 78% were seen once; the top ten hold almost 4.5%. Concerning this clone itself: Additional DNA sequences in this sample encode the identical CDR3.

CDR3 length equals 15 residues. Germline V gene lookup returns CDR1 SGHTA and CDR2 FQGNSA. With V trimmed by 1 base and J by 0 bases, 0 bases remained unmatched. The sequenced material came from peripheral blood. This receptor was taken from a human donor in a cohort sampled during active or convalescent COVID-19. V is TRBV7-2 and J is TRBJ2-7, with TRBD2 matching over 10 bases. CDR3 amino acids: CASSLGLAGSYEQYF. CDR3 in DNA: TGTGCCAGCAGCTTAGGACTAGCGGGCTCCTACGAGCAGTACTTC.